This T cell receptor (beta chain) originates from a study of T cells after yellow fever vaccination. Study-wide background: For low cell numbers, libraries were made with SMART-Seq v4 Ultra Low Input.

This CDR3 contains 14 residues. From germline, CDR1 is SGHTA and CDR2 FQGNSA. Trimming took 4 bases from V and 5 from J, leaving 14 bases between them. TCRdb called the 5' RACE reads again in MiXCR, with one record for every CDR3 protein. Of hundreds of thousands of distinct CDR3 sequences in the sample, about 12% were seen once. Details on this clonotype: Its antigen is currently unknown.

Notes on the study in general: Contamination of FACS-sorted repertoires by abundant clonotypes from the bulk population could occur.

This chain uses TRBV7-2 with TRBJ2-5, with TRBD1 as a possible D gene (5 bases). Here the sequenced sample was PBMCs, taken on the day of the yellow fever booster vaccination. This clonotype was obtained from a man younger than 40 who received the YFV17D yellow fever vaccine. Here the CDR3 reads CASSYWQGGETQYF. The DNA for the CDR3 is TGTGCCAGCAGCTACTGGCAGGGTGGGGAGACCCAGTACTTC. The full variable domain, in which reference TRBV7-2 and TRBJ2-5 provide the parts outside the CDR3, is GAGVSQSPSNKVTEKGKDVELRCDPISGHTALYWYRQSLGQGLEFLIYFQGNSAPDKSGLPSDRFSAERTGGSVSTLTIQRTQQEDSAVYLCASSYWQGGETQYFGPGTRLLVL.